Below, 7 T cell receptor beta chains from the same sample are listed, as sequenced in a study of molecular identifiers for immune sequencing clone quantification. TCRdb re-called the PCR reads with MiXCR, one entry per CDR3 protein. The sample consists of 400,000 to 600,000 distinct CDR3 sequences, around 21% of them appearing once. Sequenced material: naive CD8+ T cells from blood, with Jurkat cell RNA spiked in. Subset meaning: FACS-sorted CD8+CD4-CCR7+CD45RA+ naive T cells. The receptor source for this set is a human donor in good health. Some libraries in this study had Jurkat cell RNA spiked in.

About this clonotype: A much bigger clone sits one base away, suggesting this may be a read error. Likely a read error: the CDR3 ends without its conserved phenylalanine or tryptophan. This rearrangement joins TRBV20-1 to TRBJ2-3; no clear D gene. Trimming left V 7 bases short and J 4 bases short, with 9 bases between. The germline V gene has CDR1 DFQATT and CDR2 SNEGSKA (reference sequence). This CDR3 region has 11 residues. CDR3 residues: CSVGYSDTQYL. For the CDR3, the DNA is TGCAGTGTCGGATATTCAGATACGCAGTATCTT.

This clonotype was counted a single time. A much larger clone sits a single nucleotide away, making a read error possible. V usage is TRBV11-2 and J usage is TRBJ2-3; TRBD2 agrees at 7 bases. CDR1 and CDR2 from the germline V gene are SGHAT and FQNNGV. The CDR3 totals 16 residues. The CDR3 here is CASSLEFTSAGDTRYF. CDR3 DNA sequence: TGTGCCAGCAGCTTAGAATTTACTAGCGCGGGGGATACGCGGTATTTT.

This clonotype turned up a few times. CDR3 region: CASSQDFGAGVETGELFF. The CDR3 nucleotides are TGCGCCAGCAGCCAAGATTTCGGAGCGGGGGTAGAGACCGGGGAGCTGTTTTTT. The chain uses TRBV4-3 and TRBJ2-2; 8 bases map to TRBD2. The CDR3 spans 18 residues. V trimming: 0 bases; J trimming: 5 bases; junction bases outside the gene matches: 11. Germline V lookup: CDR1 LGHNA, CDR2 YSLEER.

This clonotype has a count of ten or more. The chain couples TRBV7-9 to TRBJ2-3; 9 bases match TRBD1. The V gene end was trimmed by 3 bases and the J gene end by 4 bases; junction bases not matched to a gene: 8. The CDR3 runs 16 residues. Germline V CDR1 and CDR2: SEHNR, FQNEAQ (reference sequence). CDR3 sequence: CASSFPSGTGSDTQYF. As DNA, the CDR3 is TGTGCCAGCAGCTTCCCCTCCGGGACAGGGTCAGATACGCAGTATTTT.

A note on this clonotype: One end of the junction is discordant with germline, which a read error may explain. The chain carries TRBV6-5 and TRBJ2-7; D may be TRBD1 or TRBD2 (5 bases each). The length of the CDR3 is 14 residues. Germline V lookup: CDR1 MNHEY, CDR2 SVGAGI. CDR3 nucleotide sequence: TGTGCCAGCAGTTACGGGGGACCGCGCTACGAGCTGTACTTC. This sequence encodes CASSYGGPRYELYF.

The table lists this clonotype with a few counts. The V and J genes are TRBV9 and TRBJ2-5, with 11 bases that match TRBD1. Germline V gene sequence: CDR1 SGDLS, CDR2 YYNGEE. Losses at the gene ends were 4 bases for V and 6 bases for J; bases not matched to a gene: 5. There are 14 residues in the CDR3. CDR3 sequence: CASSPGQGAKTQYF. The CDR3 DNA is TGTGCCAGCAGCCCAGGACAGGGGGCGAAGACCCAGTACTTC.

Concerning this clonotype: A read error may explain this, as a much larger clone is one base away. This chain uses TRBV6-5 with TRBJ2-7, with D tentatively TRBD1 (5 bases). The CDR3 is 13 residues long. Looked up from germline, CDR1 is MNHEY and CDR2 is SVGAGI. The CDR3 sequence is CVSSYGRANEQYF. The CDR3 DNA reads as TGTGTCAGCAGTTACGGCAGGGCGAACGAGCAGTACTTC.